The 18 T cell receptor beta chains below all came from one sample that was sequenced in a study of CD4 T cells in relation to SARS-CoV-2 and coronaviruses. Using immunoSEQ multiplex PCR, the repertoire was profiled, and TCRdb retains in-frame clones only, with some absent. Seen here are tens of thousands of clones, approximately 85% observed once, and the top ten hold around 3.3%. Material for sequencing was memory CD4+ T cells from PBMCs. The source is an adult with COVID-19.

This chain links TRBV29-1 with TRBJ2-3; D is possibly TRBD2 (5 bases). The CDR3 spans 13 residues. V was trimmed by 4 bases and J by 4 bases, leaving 12 bases between them. Germline assignment: CDR1 SQVTM and CDR2 ANQGSEA. CDR3 loop: CSVGSSLADTQYF. In DNA form, the CDR3 reads TGCAGCGTTGGATCTAGCTTGGCAGATACGCAGTATTTT.

As for this clone: This sample includes further DNA sequences coding for the same CDR3. Written as DNA, the CDR3 is TGTGCCAGCAGTCCACTAGCGGGAGGAGGGGAGACCCAGTACTTC. It specifies CASSPLAGGGETQYF. The chain carries TRBV27 and TRBJ2-5, with 12 bases aligning to TRBD2. The CDR3 consists of 15 residues. Per germline, CDR1 MNHEY and CDR2 SMNVEV (reference sequence). The ends lost 5 bases at V and 5 bases at J; junction bases unmatched: 6.

The CDR3 here is CAISELGSHEQYF. CDR3 in DNA: TGTGCCATCAGTGAGCTAGGGTCCCACGAGCAGTACTTC. The rearrangement joins TRBV10-3 to TRBJ2-7; no clear D gene. This CDR3 contains 13 residues. V gave up 2 bases and J gave up 5 bases, with 10 bases separating them. Germline lookup yields CDR1 ENHRY and CDR2 SYGVKD.

This chain uses TRBV3-1 (or the pseudogene TRBV3-2) with TRBJ2-1; no clear D gene. Germline V CDR1 and CDR2: LGHDT, YNNKEL (reference sequence). The CDR3 runs 12 residues. Trimming removed 0 bases from V and 9 bases from J, with 6 bases in between. The CDR3 protein is CASSQDRSEQFF. In DNA form, the CDR3 reads TGTGCCAGCAGCCAAGATCGGAGTGAGCAGTTCTTC.

The chain recombines TRBV7-9 with TRBJ2-7, with TRBD1 as a possible D gene (6 bases). The CDR3 length is 16 residues. From germline, CDR1 is SEHNR and CDR2 FQNEAQ (reference sequence). V lost 4 bases and J 3 bases, leaving 19 bases between the germline ends. The CDR3 region is CASSYGPRGDLYEQYF. The CDR3 DNA reads as TGTGCCAGCAGCTATGGACCCAGGGGTGATCTCTACGAGCAGTACTTC.

This chain connects TRBV3-1 (or the pseudogene TRBV3-2) to TRBJ2-1; 8 bases line up with TRBD1. From germline, CDR1 is LGHDT and CDR2 YNNKEL (reference sequence). This CDR3 is 16 amino acids long. Trimming cost V 2 bases and J 5 bases; bases outside gene matches: 8. The chain's CDR3 is CASSQSPGTGNNEQFF. The CDR3 nucleotides read TGTGCCAGCAGCCAATCCCCCGGGACAGGAAACAATGAGCAGTTCTTC.

The chain is built from TRBV21-1 and TRBJ1-6. TRBV21-1 represents a pseudogene. CDR3 length: 15 residues. This chain's CDR3 is CASSKLGLCNSPLHF. The DNA of the CDR3 is TGTGCCAGCAGCAAGCTGGGATTGTGTAATTCACCCCTCCACTTT.

The V gene is TRBV5-1, the J gene TRBJ2-3; 8 positions agree with TRBD2. CDR3 length equals 14 residues. V lost 0 bases and J lost 6; bases outside the gene matches: 3. Germline V gene sequence: CDR1 SGHRS, CDR2 YFSETQ. The CDR3: CASSLDSGIDTQYF. The CDR3 coding sequence is TGCGCCAGCAGCTTGGATAGCGGGATTGATACGCAGTATTTT.

V usage is TRBV6-2 or TRBV6-3 and J usage is TRBJ2-3; D uncertain. V was trimmed by 4 bases and J by 4 bases, leaving 6 bases between them. The CDR3 sequence is 12 residues long. CDR1 MNHEY and CDR2 SVGEGT come from the germline V gene. CDR3 in amino acids: CASSSLPDTQYF. The DNA of the CDR3 is TGTGCCAGCAGTTCGCTACCAGATACGCAGTATTTT.

The V gene is TRBV3-1 (or the pseudogene TRBV3-2), the J gene TRBJ2-3; 8 bases match TRBD2. This CDR3 has 16 amino acids. V was pared by 2 bases and J by 8 bases, with 12 bases of the junction left unmatched. Germline V lookup: CDR1 LGHDT, CDR2 YNNKEL (reference sequence). In nucleotides, the CDR3 is TGTGCCAGCAGCCAAAGTTTAATAGCGGGAAAGCCTACGCAGTATTTT. Its translation: CASSQSLIAGKPTQYF.

The rearrangement joins TRBV4-1 to TRBJ1-1; the D gene is possibly TRBD1 (6 bases). The germline V gene encodes CDR1 MGHRA and CDR2 YSYEKL. Between the trimmed V and J ends, which lost 1 base and 5 bases, there was a span of 17 bases. The CDR3 extends over 16 amino acids. The chain's CDR3 is CASSQGGGRSKTEAFF. Here the CDR3 DNA reads TGCGCCAGCAGCCAAGGGGGGGGCCGGAGTAAAACTGAAGCTTTCTTT.

J is TRBJ2-1 and V is TRBV19; D call uncertain. V was cut by 0 bases and J by 7 bases, with 13 bases left in between. Germline-derived CDR1 and CDR2 are LNHDA and SQIVND (reference sequence). The CDR3 has 15 amino acids. As DNA, the CDR3 is TGTGCCAGTAGTATAGACAGATCGATTTTAAATGAGCAGTTCTTC. The encoded protein is CASSIDRSILNEQFF.

The chain employs TRBV19 and TRBJ1-1; 11 nucleotides match TRBD1. From germline, CDR1 is LNHDA and CDR2 SQIVND (reference sequence). Trimming took 1 base from V and 3 from J; bases not matched to a gene: 4. The CDR3 contains 16 residues. The CDR3 is CASSIGGQGGDTEAFF. In nucleotides, the CDR3 is TGTGCCAGTAGTATAGGGGGACAGGGGGGCGACACTGAAGCTTTCTTT.

This chain joins TRBV28 and TRBJ2-6, with D unclear. Between the trimmed V and J ends, which lost 2 bases and 4 bases, there was a span of 12 bases. This CDR3 contains 16 residues. The V gene's germline CDR1 is MDHEN and CDR2 SYDVKM. CDR3 residues: CASSLERPPGANVLTF. In DNA, the CDR3 is TGTGCCAGCAGTTTAGAACGGCCCCCGGGGGCCAACGTCCTGACTTTC.

This clone was recorded only once. V and J are TRBV6-5 and TRBJ1-5; D might be TRBD1 (5 bases). Germline CDR1 is MNHEY and CDR2 is SVGAGI. This CDR3 region has 14 residues. V was trimmed by 5 bases and J by 3 bases, leaving 11 bases between them. CDR3 sequence: CASSTGRVNQPQHF. The CDR3 nucleotides are TGTGCCAGCAGTACCGGCAGGGTCAATCAGCCCCAGCATTTT.

The V gene is TRBV19, the J gene TRBJ2-7; a possible D gene is TRBD2 (5 bases). The CDR3 totals 14 residues. V was trimmed by 6 bases and J by 0 bases, leaving 12 bases between them. Germline V CDR1 and CDR2: LNHDA, SQIVND (reference sequence). CDR3 DNA: TGTGCCAGTAGCGAGGGTTATAGCTCCTACGAGCAGTACTTC. Residues: CASSEGYSSYEQYF.

To note about this clone: An end of the junction does not agree with germline; a read error may underlie this. V usage is TRBV6-2 or TRBV6-3 and J usage is TRBJ2-5, with unresolved D. CDR1 is MNHEY and CDR2 is SVGEGT in the germline V gene. The CDR3 covers 14 residues. DNA for the CDR3: TGTGTCAGCAGTTCTCCCCCCGTCCGAGAGACCCAGTACTTC. Translating gives CVSSSPPVRETQYF.

This clone turned up a few times. The J gene is TRBJ1-3, the V gene TRBV30; D perhaps matches TRBD1 (5 bases). Trimming took off 2 bases at V and 8 bases at J, with 7 bases between the two ends. CDR3 length: 11 residues. CDR1 and CDR2 from the germline V gene are GTSNPN and SVGIG (reference sequence). DNA for the CDR3: TGTGCCTGGAGTAGGGGTGACACCATATATTTT. Residues: CAWSRGDTIYF.